This TCR beta chain was found in a study of T cell responses to AZD1222 COVID-19 vaccine. The CDR3 is made up of 14 amino acids. The ends were cut back, 3 bases at V and 1 base at J, with 6 bases in the middle. In germline, CDR1 is LNHNV, CDR2 YYDKDF (reference sequence). In the case of this clone: The antigen is undetermined.

Method: immunoSEQ multiplex PCR; TCRdb's copy keeps in-frame clones and lacks some. The sample has about 99,000 clones, about nine tenths seen once. Study observations and caveats: Donors were mostly white British, more females; clonal diversity possibly underestimated. CD4 TCRs linked to vaccination spanned spike, dominating at 160-218 and 743-854. Baseline seropositivity occurred in only a handful of AZD1222 recipients.

This receptor was obtained from an adult in good health. The rearrangement uses TRBV15 and TRBJ2-2, with D unclear. Here the sequenced sample was peripheral blood, taken on day 0 of AZD1222 vaccination. The CDR3 sequence: CATSSPLNTGELFF. Written as DNA, the CDR3 is TGTGCCACCAGCAGCCCTCTGAACACCGGGGAGCTGTTTTTT.